Below are 12 T cell receptor beta chains sequenced from a single sample in a study of CD8+CD57+ T cells in acquired aplastic anemia. Genomic DNA served as template for TCR beta VDJ and CDR3 profiling. TCRdb used MiXCR to reprocess the reads, holding one entry per CDR3 protein. The table has about 190,000 distinct CDR3 sequences, roughly half seen once. The sequenced sample was sorted CD4+, CD8+, or CD8+CD57+ T cells (not recorded which) from PBMCs. The receptors here all came from a human donor in good health, serving as a control.

To note about this clonotype: It is likely a read error, because the conserved phenylalanine at the end of the CDR3 is missing. The chain carries TRBV12-3 or TRBV12-4 and TRBJ1-5; D is unresolved. Trimming left V 3 bases short and J 0 bases short, with 12 bases between. The CDR3 is 16 amino acids. The CDR3 DNA reads TGTGCCAGCAGTTTCAGCAGACCGTATAGCAATCAGCCCCAGCATTCT. Amino acid sequence: CASSFSRPYSNQPQHS.

This clonotype has ten or more counts. The chain employs TRBV5-6 and TRBJ2-1; 7 bases match TRBD1. J was trimmed by 7 bases and V by 4 bases; bases with no gene match: 11. The CDR3 length is 15 residues. Per germline, CDR1 SGHDT and CDR2 YYEEEE. The CDR3 DNA follows: TGTGCCAGCAGCCTGGGACAGAATAAGGGGAATGAGCAGTTCTTC. Translating gives CASSLGQNKGNEQFF. Filled out from reference TRBV5-6 and TRBJ2-1, the complete variable domain reads DAGVTQSPTHLIKTRGQQVTLRCSPKSGHDTVSWYQQALGQGPQFIFQYYEEEERQRGNFPDRFSGHQFPNYSSELNVNALLLGDSALYLCASSLGQNKGNEQFFGPGTRLTVL.

The CDR3 nucleotides read TGCAGCGTTTTAGGGACAGGGAATGAAGCTTTCTTT. It translates to CSVLGTGNEAFF. This chain connects TRBV29-1 to TRBJ1-1; 9 nucleotides agree with TRBD1. CDR1 and CDR2 from the germline V gene are SQVTM and ANQGSEA. J lost 7 bases, V lost 5 bases, and 5 bases had no gene match. This CDR3 contains 12 residues.

The chain employs TRBV19 and TRBJ1-1; 7 bases align to TRBD1. The CDR3 contains 14 residues. Per the germline V gene, CDR1 is LNHDA and CDR2 is SQIVND (reference sequence). The J segment lost 4 bases and the V segment lost 5 bases, leaving 7 bases of the junction unmatched. CDR3 nucleotides: TGTGCCAGTAGTGGACAGGAGAGGATCACTGAAGCTTTCTTT. Its translation: CASSGQERITEAFF.

The chain joins TRBV15 to TRBJ2-7; D is perhaps TRBD2 (6 bases). The germline V gene encodes CDR1 LNHNV and CDR2 YYDKDF (reference sequence). Trimming left V 3 bases short and J 2 bases short, with 14 bases between. CDR3 length: 15 residues. This CDR3 reads CATSRDRDSAYEQYF. The CDR3 DNA reads TGTGCCACCAGCAGGGACCGGGACTCAGCCTACGAGCAGTACTTC.

The chain employs TRBV7-9 and TRBJ1-1; no clear D. There are 15 residues in the CDR3. CDR1 and CDR2 from the germline V gene are SEHNR and FQNEAQ (reference sequence). With 1 base removed from V and 0 bases from J, the gap between germline ends came to 9 bases. The CDR3 sequence is CASSLGETMNTEAFF. The CDR3 DNA follows: TGTGCCAGCAGCTTAGGGGAGACTATGAACACTGAAGCTTTCTTT. Looking up the rest from reference TRBV7-9 and TRBJ1-1 gives the full variable domain: DTGVSQNPRHKITKRGQNVTFRCDPISEHNRLYWYRQTLGQGPEFLTYFQNEAQLEKSRLLSDRFSAERPKGSFSTLEIQRTEQGDSAMYLCASSLGETMNTEAFFGQGTRLTVV.

This clonotype turned up a few times. The chain recombines TRBV2 with TRBJ2-3; D not certain. V shed 8 bases and J shed 0 bases, with 15 bases lying between them. The CDR3 length is 15 residues. In germline, CDR1 is SNHLY, CDR2 FYNNEI. CDR3 in DNA: TGTGCCAGCTCACCACCGTCGCTTAGCACAGATACGCAGTATTTT. Translating it yields CASSPPSLSTDTQYF.

V is TRBV7-2 and J is TRBJ2-7; D may be TRBD1 or TRBD2 (6 bases each). The ends were cut back, 2 bases at V and 3 bases at J, with 14 bases in the middle. Germline CDR1 is SGHTA and CDR2 is FQGNSA. The CDR3 has 15 residues. In nucleotides, the CDR3 is TGTGCCAGCAGCTTATTCGGCGGGACACTCTACGAGCAGTACTTC. Residues: CASSLFGGTLYEQYF. Drawing the rest from reference TRBV7-2 and TRBJ2-7, the complete variable domain is GAGVSQSPSNKVTEKGKDVELRCDPISGHTALYWYRQSLGQGLEFLIYFQGNSAPDKSGLPSDRFSAERTGGSVSTLTIQRTQQEDSAVYLCASSLFGGTLYEQYFGPGTRLTVT.

This clonotype appeared a few times. The chain joins TRBV14 to TRBJ1-6; TRBD1 is a possible D gene (5 bases). The V end was cut by 8 bases, the J end by 3 bases, with 17 bases between. This CDR3 comprises 16 residues. The germline V gene has CDR1 SGHDN and CDR2 FVKESK. DNA of the CDR3: TGTGCCAGCTCACCTCCCGGGGGGTACTATAATTCACCCCTCCACTTT. Translating gives CASSPPGGYYNSPLHF.

The V and J genes are TRBV25-1 and TRBJ1-1; 7 bases fit TRBD1. V gave up 4 bases and J gave up 5 bases; unmatched junction bases: 7. The germline gives CDR1 MGHDK, CDR2 SYGVNS. The CDR3 is 14 amino acids. The CDR3 DNA is TGTGCCAGCAGTGGGAGACAGGGAAAAACTGAAGCTTTCTTT. It encodes CASSGRQGKTEAFF.

In this sample, this clonotype turned up many times. The J gene is TRBJ2-7, the V gene TRBV20-1, with unresolved D. Deletions cut 0 bases from V and 4 bases from J, with 7 bases between. Germline lookup yields CDR1 DFQATT and CDR2 SNEGSKA (reference sequence). CDR3 length equals 12 residues. CDR3 sequence (DNA): TGCAGTGCTAGAGATCCGGCATACGAGCAGTACTTC. Residues: CSARDPAYEQYF.

V is TRBV7-2 and J is TRBJ2-3; TRBD2 matches at 7 bases. Germline loops: CDR1 SGHTA, CDR2 FQGNSA. V dropped 3 bases and J dropped 4; count of bases not matched to a gene: 4. The CDR3 contains 14 residues. The CDR3, as DNA: TGTGCCAGCAGCTTGTCGGGGGGTTCAGATACGCAGTATTTT. This codes for CASSLSGGSDTQYF.